This paragraph reports one T cell receptor (beta chain). A much larger clone is a single base away; this may be a read error. Germline V gene data show CDR1 as SGDLS and CDR2 as YYNGEE. The CDR3 loop spans 18 amino acids. The data stem from a study of CD8 T cells in ankylosing spondylitis. Making the TCR beta libraries involved quantitative 5'-RACE with molecular barcodes. TCRdb redid the calling of the 5' RACE reads with MiXCR, one entry per CDR3 protein. The table has 200,000 to 300,000 distinct CDR3 sequences, approximately 10% seen once; the top ten hold 2.6%. The receptor was derived from a male donor with ankylosing spondylitis or in good health (not recorded which). The sample consisted of blood, either unsorted or a sorted T cell fraction (not recorded which). The V gene is TRBV9, the J gene TRBJ2-3; TRBD2 matches 9 bases. The CDR3 spells CASSHSQYSGRGGDAQYF. The CDR3 DNA reads TGTGCCAGCAGCCACTCCCAATATAGCGGGAGAGGGGGAGATGCGCAGTATTTT.